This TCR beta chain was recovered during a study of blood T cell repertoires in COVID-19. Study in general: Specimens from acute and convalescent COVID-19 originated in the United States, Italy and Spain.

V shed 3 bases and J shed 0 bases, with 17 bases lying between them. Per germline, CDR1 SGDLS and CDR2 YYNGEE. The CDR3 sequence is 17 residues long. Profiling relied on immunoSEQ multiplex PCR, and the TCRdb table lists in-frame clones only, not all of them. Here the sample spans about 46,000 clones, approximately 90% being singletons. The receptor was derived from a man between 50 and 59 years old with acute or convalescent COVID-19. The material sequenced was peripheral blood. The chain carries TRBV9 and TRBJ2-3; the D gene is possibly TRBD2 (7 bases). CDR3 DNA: TGTGCCAGCAGCGCAGGGGAGGGTCCCCTTAGCACAGATACGCAGTATTTT. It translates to CASSAGEGPLSTDTQYF.